This entry lists 31 T cell receptor beta chains sequenced from one sample in a study of blood T cell repertoires in COVID-19. Data came from immunoSEQ multiplex PCR; TCRdb stores just in-frame clones and leaves some out. In the table there are under 200,000 clones, roughly 85% of which are singletons. What was sequenced was peripheral blood. The receptors stem from a man aged 55 to 70 with acute or convalescent COVID-19.

V gene TRBV6-1 combines with J gene TRBJ1-5; possibly TRBD1 for D (6 bases). The CDR3 loop spans 16 amino acids. CDR1 is MNHNS and CDR2 is SASEGT in the germline V gene. V was cut by 4 bases and J by 3 bases, with 16 bases left in between. CDR3 residues: CASSAPGAALNQPQHF. CDR3 DNA sequence: TGTGCCAGCAGTGCCCCAGGGGCGGCCCTCAATCAGCCCCAGCATTTT.

The rearrangement joins TRBV7-9 to TRBJ2-5; TRBD2 matches 7 bases. Germline loops: CDR1 SEHNR, CDR2 FQNEAQ (reference sequence). With 1 base clipped from V and 4 bases from J, the junction kept 12 bases outside the gene matches. The CDR3 is made up of 17 amino acids. CDR3 amino acids: CASSLGLAAGFGETQYF. CDR3 in DNA: TGTGCCAGCAGCTTAGGGCTAGCGGCTGGCTTTGGAGAGACCCAGTACTTC.

The chain recombines TRBV30 with TRBJ1-1; D unclear. Germline assignment: CDR1 GTSNPN and CDR2 SVGIG (reference sequence). The CDR3 totals 16 residues. Trimming shortened V by 2 bases and J by 3 bases, and 19 bases separated the two germline ends. The CDR3 protein is CAWSKVLQTRDTEAFF. The CDR3 coding sequence is TGTGCCTGGAGTAAGGTCCTACAAACGCGGGACACTGAAGCTTTCTTT.

This chain connects TRBV2 to TRBJ2-1; a weak D match, TRBD2 (5 bases). This CDR3 is built from 15 residues. Per germline, CDR1 SNHLY and CDR2 FYNNEI. V was pared by 4 bases and J by 9 bases, with 19 bases between. CDR3 in DNA: TGTGCCAGCAGTGCTACGACTATCGCCACGGGTGAGCAGTTCTTC. Its translation: CASSATTIATGEQFF.

This rearrangement joins TRBV7-2 to TRBJ2-7, with D possibly matching TRBD1 (7 bases). Germline CDR1 reads SGHTA; CDR2 reads FQGNSA. V gave up 0 bases and J gave up 2 bases, with 11 bases separating them. CDR3 length: 15 residues. The CDR3 region is CASSLARDSPYEQYF. CDR3 coding DNA: TGTGCCAGCAGCTTAGCGCGGGACAGCCCCTACGAGCAGTACTTC.

The chain carries TRBV11-2 and TRBJ2-7, with D tentatively TRBD1 (6 bases). Per germline, CDR1 SGHAT and CDR2 FQNNGV. Trimming cost V 1 base and J 2 bases, with 12 bases left between them. CDR3 length equals 15 residues. The CDR3 DNA reads as TGTGCCAGCAGCTTAGCGACAGGCCCTACCTACGAGCAGTACTTC. As protein: CASSLATGPTYEQYF.

The V and J genes are TRBV24-1 and TRBJ2-7; 9 nucleotides line up with TRBD1. The J segment lost 5 bases and the V segment lost 4 bases, leaving 8 bases of the junction unmatched. This CDR3 is 15 amino acids long. The germline V gene encodes CDR1 KGHDR and CDR2 SFDVKD. The CDR3 is CATSDPGQGSNEQYF. The CDR3, as DNA: TGTGCCACCAGTGACCCCGGACAGGGGTCAAACGAGCAGTACTTC.

V is TRBV5-4 and J is TRBJ2-1; unclear D gene. The germline V and J ends were trimmed by 4 bases and 7 bases, with 6 bases remaining between them. This CDR3 comprises 11 residues. Germline assignment: CDR1 SGHNT and CDR2 YYREEE (reference sequence). The CDR3 is CASSRRNEQFF. Here the CDR3 DNA reads TGTGCCAGCAGCCGCCGGAATGAGCAGTTCTTC.

The chain has TRBV15 and TRBJ2-7, with a weak D call TRBD1 (6 bases). This CDR3 has 13 residues. V dropped 3 bases and J dropped 5 bases, with 11 bases sitting between them. Germline V gives CDR1 LNHNV, CDR2 YYDKDF (reference sequence). For the CDR3, the DNA is TGTGCCACCAGCAGGGAAGACAGGCACGAGCAGTACTTC. This sequence encodes CATSREDRHEQYF.

The V gene is TRBV5-1, the J gene TRBJ1-1; 10 bases agree with TRBD1. Germline trimming cut 1 base from V and 6 bases from J; bases unmatched to any gene: 6. Germline V gene data show CDR1 as SGHRS and CDR2 as YFSETQ. CDR3 length: 15 amino acids. CDR3 in DNA: TGCGCCAGCAGCTTGTTAGCGGGACAGGGGTCTGAAGCTTTCTTT. The encoded protein is CASSLLAGQGSEAFF. Combining the CDR3 with reference TRBV5-1 and TRBJ1-1 gives the whole variable domain KAGVTQTPRYLIKTRGQQVTLSCSPISGHRSVSWYQQTPGQGLQFLFEYFSETQRNKGNFPGRFSGRQFSNSRSEMNVSTLELGDSALYLCASSLLAGQGSEAFFGQGTRLTVV.

The rearrangement uses TRBV5-1 and TRBJ2-5; 8 bases are shared with TRBD1. CDR3 length equals 14 residues. V trimming: 2 bases; J trimming: 5 bases; junction bases outside the gene matches: 5. The germline V gene has CDR1 SGHRS and CDR2 YFSETQ. The CDR3 DNA follows: TGCGCCAGCAGCTTTGGACAGGGTGGGGAGACCCAGTACTTC. Its translation: CASSFGQGGETQYF.

This chain's CDR3 is CASSPRTGNQPQHF. CDR3 bases: TGTGCCAGCAGTCCTAGGACAGGGAATCAGCCCCAGCATTTT. This chain uses TRBV28 with TRBJ1-5, with TRBD1 matching over 8 bases. This CDR3 contains 14 residues. Germline lookup yields CDR1 MDHEN and CDR2 SYDVKM. After removal of 5 bases from V and 4 bases from J, the junction contained 4 bases not matched to a gene. The full variable domain, rest sourced from reference TRBV28 and TRBJ1-5, is DVKVTQSSRYLVKRTGEKVFLECVQDMDHENMFWYRQDPGLGLRLIYFSYDVKMKEKGDIPEGYSVSREKKERFSLILESASTNQTSMYLCASSPRTGNQPQHFGDGTRLSIL.

Written as DNA, the CDR3 is TGTGCCAGCAGCCAAGGGCCGACAGGGCGTAATTCACCCCTCCACTTT. Translated, it gives CASSQGPTGRNSPLHF. This chain joins TRBV3-1 (or the pseudogene TRBV3-2) and TRBJ1-6, with 7 bases identical to TRBD1. Germline CDR1 LGHDT, CDR2 YNNKEL (reference sequence). The V gene end was trimmed by 1 base and the J gene end by 6 bases; junction bases not matched to a gene: 6. This CDR3 region has 16 residues.

This clone appeared a few times. The identical CDR3 is also encoded by other nucleotide sequences in the sample. This chain joins TRBV5-1 and TRBJ1-1, with 9 bases identical to TRBD1. CDR3 length equals 14 residues. CDR1 SGHRS and CDR2 YFSETQ come from the germline V gene. V gave up 1 base and J gave up 2 bases; unmatched junction bases: 0. The CDR3 region has the DNA TGCGCCAGCAGCTTGACAGGGGGCAACACTGAAGCTTTCTTT. Protein sequence: CASSLTGGNTEAFF.

In its sample, this clone was seen once. This chain links TRBV19 with TRBJ1-3; unclear D gene. Deletions cut 5 bases from V and 2 bases from J, with 13 bases between. The CDR3 is 15 amino acids. Germline assignment: CDR1 LNHDA and CDR2 SQIVND (reference sequence). Here the CDR3 DNA reads TGTGCCAGTAGTCGGAGTGGCCCGGCTGGAAACACCATATATTTT. Translating it yields CASSRSGPAGNTIYF.

The chain joins TRBV10-3 to TRBJ1-2; 9 bases agree with TRBD1. The CDR3 consists of 16 residues. Trimming took 2 bases from V and 6 from J; bases not matched to a gene: 10. Germline CDR1 is ENHRY and CDR2 is SYGVKD. CDR3 sequence reads: CAISEPTGGRKDGYTF. The CDR3 nucleotides are TGTGCCATCAGTGAGCCGACAGGGGGTAGGAAGGATGGCTACACCTTC.

The chain carries TRBV12-3 or TRBV12-4 and TRBJ1-6; tentative D call: TRBD1 (5 bases). CDR3 length: 13 residues. V was pared by 3 bases and J by 9 bases, with 9 bases between. CDR3 sequence reads: CASSLGRVSPLHF. As DNA, the CDR3 is TGTGCCAGCAGTTTGGGCAGGGTTTCACCCCTCCACTTT.

The rearrangement joins TRBV6-5 to TRBJ2-7, with D perhaps matching TRBD1 (7 bases). Germline assignment: CDR1 MNHEY and CDR2 SVGAGI. The CDR3 consists of 16 residues. V gave up 0 bases and J gave up 0 bases, with 12 bases separating them. The chain's CDR3 is CASSYSRRGVSYEQYF. CDR3 coding DNA: TGTGCCAGCAGTTACTCTCGCAGGGGGGTCTCCTACGAGCAGTACTTC.

This chain connects TRBV14 to TRBJ1-5; no clear D gene. From germline, CDR1 is SGHDN and CDR2 FVKESK. The CDR3 extends over 15 amino acids. V was clipped by 6 bases and J by 0 bases, with 12 bases between them. CDR3 in amino acids: CASRSTANSNQPQHF. The CDR3 bases are TGTGCCAGCAGATCAACAGCTAATAGCAATCAGCCCCAGCATTTT.

The chain uses TRBV19 and TRBJ1-1; 11 bases align to TRBD1. Germline assignment: CDR1 LNHDA and CDR2 SQIVND (reference sequence). This CDR3 is 17 amino acids long. V shed 2 bases and J 10 bases; nucleotides not matched to a gene: 15. CDR3 sequence (DNA): TGTGCCAGTAGTATATTGGGGAAGCCGGACAGGGGGCGGTTAGCTTTCTTT. Amino acid sequence: CASSILGKPDRGRLAFF.

The gene calls are TRBV3-1 (or the pseudogene TRBV3-2) and TRBJ1-2, with D tentatively TRBD1 (6 bases). CDR1 LGHDT and CDR2 YNNKEL come from the germline V gene (reference sequence). The CDR3 is made up of 14 amino acids. V lost 1 base, J lost 7 bases, and 13 bases lay in between. The CDR3 DNA follows: TGTGCCAGCAGCCAAGTGACAGGCAGTGGTGGCTACACCTTC. Translation: CASSQVTGSGGYTF.

This clone came up once. The chain recombines TRBV18 with TRBJ1-1; 9 nucleotides align to TRBD1. The germline gives CDR1 KGHSH, CDR2 LQKENI. V lost 4 bases and J lost 3; bases outside the gene matches: 6. The CDR3 consists of 15 residues. CDR3 coding DNA: TGTGCCAGCTCACTGGGACAGGGAGGGTACACTGAAGCTTTCTTT. This gives the protein CASSLGQGGYTEAFF.

This chain links TRBV2 with TRBJ1-3, with 10 positions matching TRBD1. The junction had 3 bases not matched to a gene; V was cut back by 5 bases and J by 8 bases. The germline V gene encodes CDR1 SNHLY and CDR2 FYNNEI. CDR3 length: 13 residues. The CDR3 here is CASSPDRGDTIYF. CDR3 nucleotides: TGTGCCAGCAGTCCGGACAGGGGGGACACCATATATTTT.

In DNA form, the CDR3 reads TGTGCCAGCAGCTTGTGGGGGACTAGCGGGAGTCTCGCAGATACGCAGTATTTT. The encoded protein is CASSLWGTSGSLADTQYF. This chain joins TRBV7-3 and TRBJ2-3; the match to TRBD2 covers 14 bases. The V and J ends lost 3 bases and 4 bases, in that order; junction bases with no gene match: 9. Germline V gene sequence: CDR1 SGHTA, CDR2 FQGTGA. The CDR3 spans 18 residues.

This clone was detected ten times or more. The rearrangement links TRBV5-4 to TRBJ2-1; D unresolved. CDR1 is SGHNT, CDR2 YYREEE, per germline (reference sequence). V was clipped by 6 bases and J by 0 bases, with 7 bases between them. The CDR3 is made up of 13 amino acids. The CDR3 loop reads CASKADSYNEQFF. The CDR3 region has the DNA TGTGCCAGCAAGGCGGACTCCTACAATGAGCAGTTCTTC.

The chain is built from TRBV4-2 and TRBJ1-1; 9 nucleotides agree with TRBD1. The CDR3 has 13 residues. Losses at the gene ends were 1 base for V and 11 bases for J; bases not matched to a gene: 5. Per germline, CDR1 LGHNA and CDR2 YNFKEQ. The CDR3 reads CASSQGDRELAFF. CDR3 sequence (DNA): TGTGCCAGCAGCCAAGGGGACAGGGAATTGGCTTTCTTT.

The J gene is TRBJ2-1, the V gene TRBV5-4, with a possible D match to TRBD1 (5 bases). V was trimmed by 3 bases and J by 0 bases, leaving 10 bases between them. The CDR3 runs 15 residues. Germline V gene data show CDR1 as SGHNT and CDR2 as YYREEE (reference sequence). CDR3 DNA sequence: TGTGCCAGCAGCTCGGACATGAGCTCCTACAATGAGCAGTTCTTC. This gives the protein CASSSDMSSYNEQFF.

The CDR3 reads CASSLGQPNQPQHF. Here the CDR3 DNA reads TGTGCCAGCAGTTTGGGACAGCCCAATCAGCCCCAGCATTTT. The chain is built from TRBV6-6 and TRBJ1-5; TRBD1 matches at 7 bases. This CDR3 has 14 residues. V lost 4 bases, J lost 3 bases, and 3 bases stayed unmatched. Germline CDR1 MNHNY, CDR2 SVGAGI (reference sequence).

CDR3 nucleotide sequence: TGTGCCAGCAGCCTAAGGTCCGCGGCAGATACGCAGTATTTT. This codes for CASSLRSAADTQYF. The chain carries TRBV5-4 and TRBJ2-3; no clear D gene. This CDR3 comprises 14 residues. The V and J ends lost 4 bases and 4 bases respectively, with 13 bases between them. Per the germline V gene, CDR1 is SGHNT and CDR2 is YYREEE (reference sequence).

This clone appeared once. The V call is TRBV7-3, the J call TRBJ1-5; 7 bases align to TRBD1. V trimming: 4 bases; J trimming: 3 bases; junction bases outside the gene matches: 6. CDR1 SGHTA and CDR2 FQGTGA come from the germline V gene. There are 15 residues in the CDR3. CDR3 nucleotide sequence: TGTGCCAGCAGCTCCCAGGGGGGAGTCAATCAGCCCCAGCATTTT. Amino acids: CASSSQGGVNQPQHF.

V usage is TRBV4-1 and J usage is TRBJ2-7, with TRBD2 identical over 7 bases. The CDR3 is 15 residues long. The J segment lost 4 bases and the V segment lost 2 bases, leaving 8 bases of the junction unmatched. In germline, CDR1 is MGHRA, CDR2 YSYEKL. The CDR3 reads CASSQQTSAAYEQYF. The CDR3 DNA sequence: TGCGCCAGCAGCCAACAAACTAGCGCCGCATACGAGCAGTACTTC.